These 26 T cell receptor beta chains were sequenced from one sample in a study of T cell responses to AZD1222 COVID-19 vaccine. Sequencing used immunoSEQ multiplex PCR; TCRdb keeps in-frame clones, though not all of them. Of around 45,000 clones in the sample, around 80% were seen once. Sequencing used peripheral blood, obtained 28 days after the second dose of the MenACWY control vaccine. These receptors all come from an adult who received the MenACWY meningococcal vaccine as a control.

The rearrangement joins TRBV5-1 to TRBJ2-1; D is unclear. Germline values: CDR1 SGHRS, CDR2 YFSETQ. Trimming took 2 bases from V and 9 from J, leaving 9 bases between them. This CDR3 is 12 amino acids long. CDR3 sequence: CASSFGVGEQFF. The CDR3 DNA is TGCGCCAGCAGCTTTGGGGTGGGTGAGCAGTTCTTC.

The chain recombines TRBV3-1 (or the pseudogene TRBV3-2) with TRBJ2-1, with 12 bases matching TRBD2. J lost 10 bases, V lost 2 bases, and 6 bases had no gene match. The CDR3 loop spans 15 amino acids. Germline V CDR1 and CDR2: LGHDT, YNNKEL (reference sequence). The CDR3 DNA follows: TGTGCCAGCAGCCAATCTCTAGCGGGAGGGCCCGAGCAGTTCTTC. Protein product: CASSQSLAGGPEQFF.

The chain has TRBV5-6 and TRBJ1-2; the D gene is possibly TRBD1 (6 bases). CDR1 is SGHDT, CDR2 YYEEEE, per germline. V was shortened by 5 bases and J by 5 bases, with 19 bases between the two germline ends. The CDR3 length is 15 residues. This CDR3 reads CASSSFSGAKYGYTF. In DNA, the CDR3 is TGTGCCAGCAGTTCCTTCTCAGGGGCGAAATATGGCTACACCTTC. Full variable domain (missing parts from reference TRBV5-6 and TRBJ1-2): DAGVTQSPTHLIKTRGQQVTLRCSPKSGHDTVSWYQQALGQGPQFIFQYYEEEERQRGNFPDRFSGHQFPNYSSELNVNALLLGDSALYLCASSSFSGAKYGYTFGSGTRLTVV.

This clone has a handful of counts. The chain carries TRBV5-1 and TRBJ2-1, with D maybe TRBD2 (7 bases). The germline V gene has CDR1 SGHRS and CDR2 YFSETQ. The CDR3 length is 14 residues. The V gene lost 6 bases and the J gene lost 7 bases, with 17 bases spanning the gap. DNA for the CDR3: TGCGCCAGCACCACCGGGACTACAGGGAATGAGCAGTTCTTC. It codes for CASTTGTTGNEQFF.

The chain joins TRBV28 to TRBJ1-6; D gene unclear. This CDR3 has 14 residues. With 3 bases removed from V and 4 bases from J, the gap between germline ends came to 7 bases. Germline V gene lookup returns CDR1 MDHEN and CDR2 SYDVKM. This CDR3 reads CASSFNGYNSPLHF. The DNA for the CDR3 is TGTGCCAGCAGTTTCAACGGATATAATTCACCCCTCCACTTT.

The J gene is TRBJ2-4, the V gene TRBV19; 9 bases align to TRBD1. The V gene's germline CDR1 is LNHDA and CDR2 SQIVND (reference sequence). The ends lost 5 bases at V and 2 bases at J; junction bases unmatched: 7. CDR3 length equals 16 residues. CDR3 in amino acids: CASSPGQGSSKNIQYF. Here the CDR3 DNA reads TGTGCCAGTAGTCCCGGACAGGGGTCGTCCAAAAACATTCAGTACTTC. The full variable domain, in which reference TRBV19 and TRBJ2-4 provide the parts outside the CDR3, is DGGITQSPKYLFRKEGQNVTLSCEQNLNHDAMYWYRQDPGQGLRLIYYSQIVNDFQKGDIAEGYSVSREKKESFPLTVTSAQKNPTAFYLCASSPGQGSSKNIQYFGAGTRLSVL.

This rearrangement joins TRBV19 to TRBJ1-1; maybe TRBD1 (5 bases). Germline CDR1 LNHDA, CDR2 SQIVND (reference sequence). Trimming removed 6 bases at V and 1 base at J, with 15 bases between. The CDR3 contains 15 residues. The CDR3 DNA reads TGTGCCAGTAGCGTGCAGGGCATTCGGAACACTGAAGCTTTCTTT. As protein: CASSVQGIRNTEAFF.

The rearrangement links TRBV18 to TRBJ2-1; 8 bases fit TRBD1. J gave up 9 bases and V 0 bases, and 4 bases lay outside the gene matches. Germline V lookup: CDR1 KGHSH, CDR2 LQKENI. The CDR3 is 14 amino acids. The CDR3 region has the DNA TGTGCCAGCTCACCACCGACAGGGGTCCCTGAGCAGTTCTTC. Protein: CASSPPTGVPEQFF.

J is TRBJ2-2 and V is TRBV6-5; D is unresolved. V was shortened by 4 bases and J by 9 bases, with 6 bases between the two germline ends. Germline-derived CDR1 and CDR2 are MNHEY and SVGAGI. The CDR3 has 11 amino acids. CDR3 residues: CASSSLRELFF. CDR3 DNA sequence: TGTGCCAGCAGTTCCTTAAGGGAGCTGTTTTTT.

This clone was counted a few times. V usage is TRBV3-1 (or the pseudogene TRBV3-2) and J usage is TRBJ1-3; TRBD1 might be the D (6 bases). Trimming pared 4 bases from V and 0 bases from J, leaving 13 bases between. The CDR3 length is 16 residues. CDR1 and CDR2 from the germline V gene are LGHDT and YNNKEL (reference sequence). The DNA for the CDR3 is TGTGCCAGCAGCCTCGGGCCAGGGGACTCTGGAAACACCATATATTTT. Its protein is CASSLGPGDSGNTIYF.

This rearrangement joins TRBV30 to TRBJ1-2; no clear D gene. The CDR3 spans 13 residues. V was shortened by 5 bases and J by 4 bases, with 14 bases between the two germline ends. Germline CDR1 and CDR2: GTSNPN and SVGIG (reference sequence). This CDR3 is CAWADRALYGYTF. CDR3 DNA sequence: TGTGCCTGGGCAGATAGAGCTCTCTATGGCTACACCTTC.

This chain joins TRBV18 and TRBJ1-2; D not resolved. Between the trimmed V and J ends, which lost 3 bases and 3 bases, there was a span of 11 bases. Germline CDR1 reads KGHSH; CDR2 reads LQKENI. The CDR3 length is 14 residues. CDR3 sequence reads: CASSPLREDYGYTF. The CDR3 DNA reads as TGTGCCAGCTCACCCCTCCGGGAAGACTATGGCTACACCTTC. The whole variable domain, filled in from reference TRBV18 and TRBJ1-2, reads NAGVMQNPRHLVRRRGQEARLRCSPMKGHSHVYWYRQLPEEGLKFMVYLQKENIIDESGMPKERFSAEFPKEGPSILRIQQVVRGDSAAYFCASSPLREDYGYTFGSGTRLTVV.

This clone was observed a handful of times. The chain combines TRBV2 with TRBJ1-1; 9 nucleotides agree with TRBD1. CDR1 and CDR2 from the germline V gene are SNHLY and FYNNEI. The J segment lost 5 bases and the V segment lost 6 bases, leaving 4 bases of the junction unmatched. CDR3 length: 13 residues. CDR3 DNA: TGTGCCAGCAGCCTACAGGGGGCGACTGAAGCTTTCTTT. Translation gives CASSLQGATEAFF.

This clone was counted a few times. The V gene is TRBV14, the J gene TRBJ1-2; 9 bases align to TRBD1. Germline CDR1 reads SGHDN; CDR2 reads FVKESK. CDR3 length: 12 amino acids. With 10 bases clipped from V and 6 bases from J, the junction kept 6 bases outside the gene matches. CDR3 sequence (DNA): TGTGCCACCGGGGACAGGGTCGATGGCTACACCTTC. The encoded protein is CATGDRVDGYTF.

This chain connects TRBV27 to TRBJ1-5; 10 bases are a match to TRBD1. Germline V gives CDR1 MNHEY, CDR2 SMNVEV (reference sequence). V lost 8 bases and J lost 2; bases outside the gene matches: 9. The CDR3 has 16 residues. The CDR3 DNA sequence: TGTGCCAGCTCGGACAGGGGGTTAGGCGGCAATCAGCCCCAGCATTTT. Its protein is CASSDRGLGGNQPQHF.

V gene TRBV6-4 combines with J gene TRBJ2-3; D remains unclear. Trimming took off 2 bases at V and 0 bases at J, with 12 bases between the two ends. From germline, CDR1 is MRHNA and CDR2 SNTAGT. The length of the CDR3 is 16 residues. Here the CDR3 reads CASSDGFRRSTDTQYF. The CDR3 DNA is TGTGCCAGCAGTGACGGCTTTCGACGAAGCACAGATACGCAGTATTTT.

The rearrangement uses TRBV3-1 (or the pseudogene TRBV3-2) and TRBJ2-1; the match to TRBD2 covers 14 bases. Germline V gene data show CDR1 as LGHDT and CDR2 as YNNKEL (reference sequence). The CDR3 sequence is 16 residues long. With V trimmed by 3 bases and J by 8 bases, 6 bases remained unmatched. The CDR3 DNA reads as TGTGCCAGCAGCCACGGGACTAGCGGGAGAGCGCATGAGCAGTTCTTC. It encodes CASSHGTSGRAHEQFF.

V gene TRBV5-7 combines with J gene TRBJ2-2; 12 bases match TRBD1. TRBV5-7 is an ORF, and what it does is uncertain. The CDR3 contains 16 residues. Losses at the gene ends were 3 bases for V and 5 bases for J; bases not matched to a gene: 5. The CDR3 bases are TGTGCCAGCAGCTCCGGGACAGGGGGCGGTACCGGGGAGCTGTTTTTT. It translates to CASSSGTGGGTGELFF.

The chain carries TRBV28 and TRBJ2-7; D remains ambiguous. The V and J ends lost 2 bases and 6 bases respectively, with 8 bases between them. Germline CDR1 and CDR2: MDHEN and SYDVKM. The CDR3 has 12 residues. CDR3 DNA sequence: TGTGCCAGCAGTTTAGTCAGTGGCGAGCAGTACTTC. Its translation is CASSLVSGEQYF.

Here the CDR3 reads CAWSPRAGGREQYF. The CDR3 nucleotides are TGTGCCTGGAGTCCTAGAGCGGGAGGGCGCGAGCAGTACTTC. The chain carries TRBV30 and TRBJ2-7; 10 bases line up with TRBD2. With 2 bases clipped from V and 6 bases from J, the junction kept 7 bases outside the gene matches. CDR1 is GTSNPN, CDR2 SVGIG, per germline (reference sequence). The CDR3 has 14 residues.

The CDR3 nucleotides are TGTGCCAGCAGTGAAGTAGCGGGAGGGCCAGACGAGCAGTACTTC. This encodes CASSEVAGGPDEQYF. The gene calls are TRBV6-1 and TRBJ2-7, with TRBD2 matching 11 bases. With V trimmed by 1 base and J by 5 bases, 4 bases remained unmatched. From germline, CDR1 is MNHNS and CDR2 SASEGT. This CDR3 spans 15 amino acids.

The chain employs TRBV6-5 and TRBJ1-2; TRBD1 might be the D (5 bases). CDR3 length: 14 residues. Germline V gene lookup returns CDR1 MNHEY and CDR2 SVGAGI. V was shortened by 2 bases and J by 5 bases, with 12 bases between the two germline ends. The CDR3 DNA reads TGTGCCAGCAGTTACCAGGGAGGGCCTTATGGCTACACCTTC. Translating gives CASSYQGGPYGYTF.

The rearrangement joins TRBV24-1 to TRBJ2-3; D gene uncertain. The length of the CDR3 is 14 residues. The ends were cut back, 0 bases at V and 0 bases at J, with 3 bases in the middle. Per the germline V gene, CDR1 is KGHDR and CDR2 is SFDVKD. The CDR3 sequence: CATSDLGSTDTQYF. The CDR3 region has the DNA TGTGCCACCAGTGATTTGGGTAGCACAGATACGCAGTATTTT.

The V and J genes are TRBV24-1 and TRBJ2-2; 8 bases fit TRBD1. The CDR3 has 16 amino acids. CDR1 and CDR2 (germline): KGHDR, SFDVKD. V lost 2 bases and J lost 3; bases outside the gene matches: 4. CDR3 amino acids: CATSDSRGRDTGELFF. Written as DNA, the CDR3 is TGTGCCACCAGTGATTCCAGGGGGCGCGACACCGGGGAGCTGTTTTTT.

This chain uses TRBV6-5 with TRBJ2-1; 13 positions match TRBD2. This CDR3 spans 15 amino acids. Germline CDR1 reads MNHEY; CDR2 reads SVGAGI. J gave up 7 bases and V 6 bases, and 6 bases lay outside the gene matches. The CDR3 nucleotides read TGTGCCAGCAGAACCGGGACTAGCGGGGTAAATGAGCAGTTCTTC. It codes for CASRTGTSGVNEQFF.

Within the sample, this clone is medium-sized. The chain employs TRBV27 and TRBJ1-5; no clear D gene. Trimming removed 0 bases from V and 0 bases from J, with 12 bases in between. In germline, CDR1 is MNHEY, CDR2 SMNVEV (reference sequence). The CDR3 totals 17 residues. CDR3 sequence (DNA): TGTGCCAGCAGTTTATCAATGATGGAGTATAGCAATCAGCCCCAGCATTTT. Its translation: CASSLSMMEYSNQPQHF.